Below, one TCR beta chain is given with its context. This specimen comes from a study of blood T cell repertoires in COVID-19. The overall study: Spain, Italy and the United States supplied samples that represented acute and convalescent COVID-19. PBMCs, B-cell-depleted T cells, or T cells were the source of the cDNA or gDNA that made up the material.

In the authors' methods: Scientists estimated how many nucleated cells there were by amplifying reference gene primers. Libraries were prepared by immunoSEQ multiplex PCR; TCRdb keeps only in-frame clonotypes and omits some of them. V and J calls plus clone size are reproduced from that table; the DNA served to infer D and trimming. The sample comprises tens of thousands of clones, around 86% of which are singletons, and over 7.5% rests with the top ten. Germline V gene sequence: CDR1 KGHDR, CDR2 SFDVKD. This CDR3 is built from 21 residues. V dropped 3 bases and J dropped 1; count of bases not matched to a gene: 12.

The receptor was isolated from a man between 45 and 60 years old with active COVID-19. The sample was peripheral blood. The J gene is TRBJ2-3, the V gene TRBV24-1; 16 bases map to TRBD2. The CDR3 DNA is TGTGCCACCAGTGATCCGTCATCCGGGACTAGCGGGAGGGCCCGCACAGATACGCAGTATTTT. Translation: CATSDPSSGTSGRARTDTQYF.